Described below is a single T cell receptor beta chain sequence and its context. In the authors' workflow: How many nucleated cells were present was estimated from reference gene primer amplification. Using immunoSEQ multiplex PCR, the repertoire was profiled, and TCRdb retains in-frame clones only, with some absent. V and J calls and clone size come straight from that table; D and trimming were deduced from the DNA. Altogether roughly 230,000 clones are present, nearly 85% being singletons, with the ten largest covering around 5.9%. This sample stems from a study of blood T cell repertoires in COVID-19. Study background: Researchers got acute and convalescent COVID-19 samples from the United States, Italy and Spain. From T cells, B-cell-depleted T cells, or PBMCs came the material, which was cDNA or gDNA.

The CDR3 spans 14 residues. Trimming left V 4 bases short and J 6 bases short, with 16 bases between. CDR1 is SQVTM and CDR2 is ANQGSEA in the germline V gene. The TCR was taken from a human donor in a cohort sampled during active COVID-19. The sequenced material came from peripheral blood. The rearrangement links TRBV29-1 to TRBJ2-1; D might be TRBD2 (6 bases). DNA for the CDR3: TGCAGCGTTGTCTTCGGGACTTTGCCCAATGAGCAGTTCTTC. It translates to CSVVFGTLPNEQFF.